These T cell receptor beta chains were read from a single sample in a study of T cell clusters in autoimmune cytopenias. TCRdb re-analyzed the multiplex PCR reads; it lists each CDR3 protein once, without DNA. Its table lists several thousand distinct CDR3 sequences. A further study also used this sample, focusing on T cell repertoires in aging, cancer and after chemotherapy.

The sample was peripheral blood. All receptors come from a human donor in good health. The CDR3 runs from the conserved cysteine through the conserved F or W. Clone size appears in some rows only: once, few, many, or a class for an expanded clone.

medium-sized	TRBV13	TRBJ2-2	CASSSSTSGRRTGELFF
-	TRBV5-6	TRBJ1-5	CASSAGTISNQPQHF
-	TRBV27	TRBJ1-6	CASSPVNSPLHF
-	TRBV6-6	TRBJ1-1	CASSSPGGGEAFF
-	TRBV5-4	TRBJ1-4	CASSGWTGEDEKLFF
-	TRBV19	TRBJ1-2	CASSRAGGFDYTF
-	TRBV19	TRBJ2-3	CASSPGTSGSQGDTQYF
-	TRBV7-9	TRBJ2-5	CASSLNRGRGSQYF
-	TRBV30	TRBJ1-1	CAWSRKVEAFF
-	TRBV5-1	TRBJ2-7	CASSSAIQREQYF
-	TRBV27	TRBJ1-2	CASIPIGPHNGYTF
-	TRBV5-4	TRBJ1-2	CASSTRGGNYGYTF
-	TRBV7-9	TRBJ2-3	CASSLAFSHGTDTQYF
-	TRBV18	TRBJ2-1	CASSRGGGANNEQFF
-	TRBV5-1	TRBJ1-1	CASSENPNTEAFF
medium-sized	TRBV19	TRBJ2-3	CASSILLASTDTQYF
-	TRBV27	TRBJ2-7	CASSLIGQKGEQYF
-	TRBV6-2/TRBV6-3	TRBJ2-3	CASSPRDRDTQYF
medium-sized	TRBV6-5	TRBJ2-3	CASSYTPGQGEDTQYF
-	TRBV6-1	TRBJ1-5	CASTPGIGDSNQPQHF
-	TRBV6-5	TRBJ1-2	CASSYGGAYGYTF
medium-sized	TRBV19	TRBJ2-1	CASSISLAGNEQFF
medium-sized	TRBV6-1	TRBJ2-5	CASSSMAGGARETQYF
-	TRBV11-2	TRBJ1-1	CASSGRTGGLQAFF
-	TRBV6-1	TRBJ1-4	CASSETGRNEKLFF
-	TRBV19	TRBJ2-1	CASSIGGTLYNEQFF
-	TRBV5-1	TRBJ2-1	CASSLHASGGIEQFF
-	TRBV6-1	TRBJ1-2	CASTVTVYGYTF
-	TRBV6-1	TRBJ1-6	CASTPRGGGSSYNSPLHF
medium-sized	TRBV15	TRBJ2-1	CATSRDGTSGARGEQFF
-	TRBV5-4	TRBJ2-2	CASSSPGQGSSAGELFF
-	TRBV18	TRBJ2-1	CASSPGTASYNEQFF
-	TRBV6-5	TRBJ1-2	CASTTFGGDYGYTF
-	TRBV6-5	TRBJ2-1	CASSYGAPLEQFF
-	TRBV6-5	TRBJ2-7	CASSRLGTYSYEQYF
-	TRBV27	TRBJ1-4	CASSRPGTGELKLFF